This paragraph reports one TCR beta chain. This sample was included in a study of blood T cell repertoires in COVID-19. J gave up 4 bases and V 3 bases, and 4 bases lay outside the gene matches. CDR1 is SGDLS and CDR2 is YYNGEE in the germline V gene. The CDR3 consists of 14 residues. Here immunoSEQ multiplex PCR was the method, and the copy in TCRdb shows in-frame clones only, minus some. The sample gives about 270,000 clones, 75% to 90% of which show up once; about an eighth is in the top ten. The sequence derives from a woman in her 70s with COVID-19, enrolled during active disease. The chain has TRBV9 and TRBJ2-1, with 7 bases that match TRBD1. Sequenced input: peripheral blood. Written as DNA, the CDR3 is TGTGCCAGCAGCGCCCGGGACAGTTACAATGAGCAGTTCTTC. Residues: CASSARDSYNEQFF.